This T cell receptor (beta chain) is from a study of shared clonotypes between healthy human individuals. Study findings and constraints: Several donors had about 5% of their naive CD4 clonotypes in common.

Assay runs were performed at deep level. The data were produced by immunoSEQ multiplex PCR, yet TCRdb's version contains in-frame clones alone and is incomplete. The sample shows around 2.5 million clones, over 85% of them seen only once. Points on this clone: Its antigen is unknown.

From CD4+ cells came CD45RA+ naive and CD45RA-negative memory subsets. Looked up from germline, CDR1 is GTSNPN and CDR2 is SVGIG (reference sequence). Trimming removed 4 bases from V and 4 bases from J, with 13 bases in between. The CDR3 covers 13 residues. The chain uses TRBV30 and TRBJ1-1; D may be TRBD1 (5 bases). What was sequenced was naive CD4+ T cells from PBMCs. Subset indicated: CD45RA+ positively selected. The receptor comes from a man aged 18 to 35 in good health. Some clones in this sample may be carry-over from other donors' samples. CDR3 protein: CAWTRSGGTEAFF. DNA of the CDR3: TGTGCCTGGACTAGGAGTGGGGGCACTGAAGCTTTCTTT. The complete variable domain, with remaining parts taken from reference TRBV30 and TRBJ1-1, reads SQTIHQWPATLVQPVGSPLSLECTVEGTSNPNLYWYRQAAGRGLQLLFYSVGIGQISSEVPQNLSASRPQDRQFILSSKKLLLSDSGFYLCAWTRSGGTEAFFGQGTRLTVV.